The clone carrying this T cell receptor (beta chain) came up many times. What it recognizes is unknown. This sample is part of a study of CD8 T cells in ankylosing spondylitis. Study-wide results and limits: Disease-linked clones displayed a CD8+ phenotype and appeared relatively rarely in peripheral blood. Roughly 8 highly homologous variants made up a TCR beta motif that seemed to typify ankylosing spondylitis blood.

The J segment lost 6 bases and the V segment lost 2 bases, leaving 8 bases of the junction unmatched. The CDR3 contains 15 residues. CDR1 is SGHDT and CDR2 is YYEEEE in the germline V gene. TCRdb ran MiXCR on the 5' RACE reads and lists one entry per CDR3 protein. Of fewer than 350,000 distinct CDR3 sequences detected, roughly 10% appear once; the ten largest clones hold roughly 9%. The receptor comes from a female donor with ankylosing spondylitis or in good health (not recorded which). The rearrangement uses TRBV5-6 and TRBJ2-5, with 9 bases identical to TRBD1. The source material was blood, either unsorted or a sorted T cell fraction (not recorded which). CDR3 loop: CASSLTGTGIKTQYF. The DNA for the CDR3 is TGTGCCAGCAGCTTAACCGGGACAGGGATTAAGACCCAGTACTTC.